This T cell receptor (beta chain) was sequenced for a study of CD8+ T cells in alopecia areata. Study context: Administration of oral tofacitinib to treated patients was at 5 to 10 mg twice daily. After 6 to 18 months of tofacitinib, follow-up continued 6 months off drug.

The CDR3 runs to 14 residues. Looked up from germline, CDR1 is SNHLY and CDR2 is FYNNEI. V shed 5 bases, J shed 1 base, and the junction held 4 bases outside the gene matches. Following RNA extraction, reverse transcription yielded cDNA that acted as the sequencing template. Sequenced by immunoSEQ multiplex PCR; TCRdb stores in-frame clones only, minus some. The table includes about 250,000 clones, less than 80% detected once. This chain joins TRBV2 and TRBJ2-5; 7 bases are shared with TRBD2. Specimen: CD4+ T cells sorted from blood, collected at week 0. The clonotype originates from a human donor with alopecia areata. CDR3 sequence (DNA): TGTGCCAGCAGTCGGCTAGCGGTCCAAGAGACCCAGTACTTC. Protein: CASSRLAVQETQYF. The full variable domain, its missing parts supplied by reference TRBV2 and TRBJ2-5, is EPEVTQTPSHQVTQMGQEVILRCVPISNHLYFYWYRQILGQKVEFLVSFYNNEISEKSEIFDDQFSVERPDGSNFTLKIRSTKLEDSAMYFCASSRLAVQETQYFGPGTRLLVL.